The T cell receptor (beta chain) described here comes from a study of OX40 agonist ivuxolimab in advanced cancers. Study-level information: Dose-escalation cases comprised hepatocellular carcinoma, melanoma, renal cell or head and neck cancer.

Germline V lookup: CDR1 SGHDN, CDR2 FVKESK. V lost 5 bases to trimming and J lost 7 bases, with 7 bases between them. This CDR3 contains 11 residues. Overall study results and limits: Averaging showed that CD8+ T cells had more expanded clones than CD4+ did.

Only in-frame clones appear in the TCRdb table, and some are missing; sequencing was by immunoSEQ multiplex PCR. The data contain about 75,000 clones, roughly 90% of them singletons. Turning to this clone: The antigen is unknown.

Blood got drawn at baseline, again on cycle 4 day 1, and then on cycle 7 day 1. The starting material was CD4+ or CD8+ T cells sorted from blood, obtained in a trial of the OX40 agonist ivuxolimab. The receptor was derived from an adult with an advanced solid tumor such as melanoma, head and neck, liver or kidney cancer. The chain links TRBV14 to TRBJ2-3; D is undetermined. CDR3 sequence reads: CASSALNTQYF. The CDR3 region has the DNA TGTGCCAGCAGCGCTCTGAATACGCAGTATTTT.